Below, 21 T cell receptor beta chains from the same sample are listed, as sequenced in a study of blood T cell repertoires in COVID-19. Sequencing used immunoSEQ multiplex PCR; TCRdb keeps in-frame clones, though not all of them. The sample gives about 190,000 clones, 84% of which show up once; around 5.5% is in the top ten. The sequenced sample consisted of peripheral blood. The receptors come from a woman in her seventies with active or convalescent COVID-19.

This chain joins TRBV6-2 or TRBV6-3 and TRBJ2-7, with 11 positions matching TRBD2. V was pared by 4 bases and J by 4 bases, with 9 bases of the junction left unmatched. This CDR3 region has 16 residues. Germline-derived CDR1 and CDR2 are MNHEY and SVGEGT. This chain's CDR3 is CASSSKLAGDAYEQYF. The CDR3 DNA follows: TGTGCCAGCAGTTCCAAACTAGCGGGGGATGCTTACGAGCAGTACTTC.

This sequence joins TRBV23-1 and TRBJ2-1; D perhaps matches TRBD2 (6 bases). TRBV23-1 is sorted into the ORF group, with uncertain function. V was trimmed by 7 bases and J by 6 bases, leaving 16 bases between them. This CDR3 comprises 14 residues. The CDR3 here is CASTHLGGLNEQFF. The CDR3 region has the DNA TGCGCCAGCACCCACTTGGGAGGCCTCAATGAGCAGTTCTTC.

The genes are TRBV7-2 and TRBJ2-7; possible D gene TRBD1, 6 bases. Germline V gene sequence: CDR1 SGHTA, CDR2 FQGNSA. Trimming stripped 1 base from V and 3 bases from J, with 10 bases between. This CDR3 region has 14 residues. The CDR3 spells CASSLVSGVYEQYF. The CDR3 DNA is TGTGCCAGCAGCTTAGTATCAGGGGTCTACGAGCAGTACTTC.

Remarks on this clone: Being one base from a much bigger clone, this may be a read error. CDR3 nucleotides: TGTGCCAGCAGTGGACAAGCGAACACTGAAGCTTTCTTT. This gives the protein CASSGQANTEAFF. The chain couples TRBV12-3 or TRBV12-4 to TRBJ1-1, with TRBD1 as a possible D gene (5 bases). The CDR3 covers 13 residues. The V gene lost 5 bases and the J gene lost 1 base, with 8 bases spanning the gap.

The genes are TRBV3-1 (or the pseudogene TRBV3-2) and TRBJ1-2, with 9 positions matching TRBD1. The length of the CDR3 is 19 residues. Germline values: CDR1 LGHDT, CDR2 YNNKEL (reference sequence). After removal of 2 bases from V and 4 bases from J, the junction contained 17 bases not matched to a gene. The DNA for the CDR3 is TGTGCCAGCAGCCAACGGACAGGGGAGAGGGGGCTAGCTAGCTATGGCTACACCTTC. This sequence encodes CASSQRTGERGLASYGYTF.

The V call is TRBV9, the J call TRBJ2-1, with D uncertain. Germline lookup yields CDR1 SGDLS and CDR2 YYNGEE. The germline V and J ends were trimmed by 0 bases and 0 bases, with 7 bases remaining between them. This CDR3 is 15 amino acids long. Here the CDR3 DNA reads TGTGCCAGCAGCGTAGATGTTAGCTCCTACAATGAGCAGTTCTTC. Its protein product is CASSVDVSSYNEQFF.

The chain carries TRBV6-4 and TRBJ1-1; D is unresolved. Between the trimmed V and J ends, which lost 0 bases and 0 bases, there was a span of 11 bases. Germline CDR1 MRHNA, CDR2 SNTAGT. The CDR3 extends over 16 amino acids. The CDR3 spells CASSDSQLRLNTEAFF. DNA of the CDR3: TGTGCCAGCAGTGACTCACAGTTAAGACTGAACACTGAAGCTTTCTTT.

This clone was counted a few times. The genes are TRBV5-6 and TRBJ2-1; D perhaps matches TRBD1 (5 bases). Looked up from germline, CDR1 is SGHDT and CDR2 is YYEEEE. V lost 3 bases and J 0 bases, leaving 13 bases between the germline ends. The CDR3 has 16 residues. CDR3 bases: TGTGCCAGCAGCTGGTACGACAGCCGCTCCTACAATGAGCAGTTCTTC. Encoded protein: CASSWYDSRSYNEQFF.

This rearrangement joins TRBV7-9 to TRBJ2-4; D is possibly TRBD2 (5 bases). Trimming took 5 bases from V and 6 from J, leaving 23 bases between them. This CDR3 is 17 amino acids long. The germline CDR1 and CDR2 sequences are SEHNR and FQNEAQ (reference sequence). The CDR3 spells CASSPWARELSRNIQYF. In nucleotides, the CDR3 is TGTGCCAGCAGCCCCTGGGCGAGGGAATTGTCCCGAAACATTCAGTACTTC.

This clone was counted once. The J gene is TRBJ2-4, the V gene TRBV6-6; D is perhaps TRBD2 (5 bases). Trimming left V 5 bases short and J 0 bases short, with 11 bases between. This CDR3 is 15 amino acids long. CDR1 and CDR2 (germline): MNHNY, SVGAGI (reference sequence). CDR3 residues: CASSRTELAKNIQYF. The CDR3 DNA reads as TGTGCCAGCAGTAGGACTGAACTAGCCAAAAACATTCAGTACTTC.

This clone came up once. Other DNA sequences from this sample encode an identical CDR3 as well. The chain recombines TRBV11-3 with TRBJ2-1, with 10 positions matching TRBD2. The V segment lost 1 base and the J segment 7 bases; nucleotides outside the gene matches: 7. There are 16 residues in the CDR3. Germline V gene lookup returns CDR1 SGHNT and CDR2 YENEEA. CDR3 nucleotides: TGTGCCAGCAGCTTAGTTTTAGCGGGAGGACGGAATGAGCAGTTCTTC. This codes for CASSLVLAGGRNEQFF.

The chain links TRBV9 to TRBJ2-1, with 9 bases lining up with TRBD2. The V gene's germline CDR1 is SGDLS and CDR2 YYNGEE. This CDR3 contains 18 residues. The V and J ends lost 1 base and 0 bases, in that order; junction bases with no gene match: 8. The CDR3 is CASSVWIAGEGSYNEQFF. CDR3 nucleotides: TGTGCCAGCAGCGTATGGATAGCGGGAGAAGGCTCCTACAATGAGCAGTTCTTC.

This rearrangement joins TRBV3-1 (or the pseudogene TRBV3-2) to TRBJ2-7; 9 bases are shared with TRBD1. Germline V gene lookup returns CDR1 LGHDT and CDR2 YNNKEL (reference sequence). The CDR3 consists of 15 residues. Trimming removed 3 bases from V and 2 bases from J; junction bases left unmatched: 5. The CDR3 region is CASSQPGQGTYEQYF. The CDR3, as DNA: TGTGCCAGCAGCCAGCCGGGACAGGGAACCTACGAGCAGTACTTC.

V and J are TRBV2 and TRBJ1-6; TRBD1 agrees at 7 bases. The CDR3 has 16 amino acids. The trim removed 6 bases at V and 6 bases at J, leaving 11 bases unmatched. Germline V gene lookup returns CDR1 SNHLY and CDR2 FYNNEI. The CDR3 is CASSLQPGTVNSPLHF. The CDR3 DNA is TGTGCCAGCAGCCTTCAACCCGGGACAGTTAATTCACCCCTCCACTTT.

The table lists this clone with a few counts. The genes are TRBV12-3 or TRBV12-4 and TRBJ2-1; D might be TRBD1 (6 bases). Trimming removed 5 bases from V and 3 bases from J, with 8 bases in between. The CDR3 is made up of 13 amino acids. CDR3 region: CASSQQGYNEQFF. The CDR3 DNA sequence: TGTGCCAGCAGTCAACAGGGCTACAATGAGCAGTTCTTC.

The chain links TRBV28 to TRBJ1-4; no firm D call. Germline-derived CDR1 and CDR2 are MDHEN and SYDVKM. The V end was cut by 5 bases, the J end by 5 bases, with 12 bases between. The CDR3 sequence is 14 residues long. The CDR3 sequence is CASSLFPENEKLFF. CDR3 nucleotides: TGTGCCAGCAGTCTATTTCCCGAGAATGAAAAACTGTTTTTT.

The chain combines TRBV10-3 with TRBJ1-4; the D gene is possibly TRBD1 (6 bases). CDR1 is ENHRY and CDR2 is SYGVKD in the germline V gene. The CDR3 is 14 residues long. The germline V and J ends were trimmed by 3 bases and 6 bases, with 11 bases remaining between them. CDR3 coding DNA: TGTGCCATCAGTGATTTACAGGGTTATGAAAAACTGTTTTTT. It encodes CAISDLQGYEKLFF.

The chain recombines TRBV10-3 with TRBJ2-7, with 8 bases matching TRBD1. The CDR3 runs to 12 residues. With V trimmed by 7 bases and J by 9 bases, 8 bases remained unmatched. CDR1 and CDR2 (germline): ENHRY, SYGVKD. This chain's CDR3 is CAIMGQASRQYF. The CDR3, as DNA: TGTGCCATCATGGGACAGGCCTCTAGGCAGTACTTC.

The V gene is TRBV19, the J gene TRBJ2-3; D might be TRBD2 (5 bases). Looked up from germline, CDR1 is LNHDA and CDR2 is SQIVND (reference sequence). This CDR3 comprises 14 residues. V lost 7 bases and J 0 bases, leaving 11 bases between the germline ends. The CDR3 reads CASNWRASTDTQYF. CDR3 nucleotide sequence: TGTGCCAGTAACTGGCGGGCGAGCACAGATACGCAGTATTTT.

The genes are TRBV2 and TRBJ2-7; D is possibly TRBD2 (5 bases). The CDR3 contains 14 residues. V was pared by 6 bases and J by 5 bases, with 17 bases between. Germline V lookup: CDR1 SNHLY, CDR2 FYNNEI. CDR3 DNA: TGTGCCAGCAGCGGTTATCGGGGAAGAAACGAGCAGTACTTC. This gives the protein CASSGYRGRNEQYF.

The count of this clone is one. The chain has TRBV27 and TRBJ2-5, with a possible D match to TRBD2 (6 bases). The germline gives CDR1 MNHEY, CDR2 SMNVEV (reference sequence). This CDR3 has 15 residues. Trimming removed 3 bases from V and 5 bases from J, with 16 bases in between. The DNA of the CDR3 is TGTGCCAGCAGTTTCTGGAGGGCCGGGGCGGAGACCCAGTACTTC. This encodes CASSFWRAGAETQYF.